The 17 T cell receptor beta chains below were found in one sample sequenced in a study of blood T cells in healthy people across ages. For the second PCR, which ran for about 7 to 11 cycles, a sample-barcoded 5' primer and a J-beta primer mix were used. TCRdb re-derived calls from the 5' RACE reads in MiXCR, one entry per CDR3 protein. The repertoire has about 290,000 distinct CDR3 sequences, 25% to 30% of them found once; the top ten carry roughly 30%. The sample taken for sequencing was blood. The receptors come from a woman in her sixties or seventies in good health.

This chain joins TRBV2 and TRBJ1-2, with D possibly TRBD1 on 6 matching bases. The V gene's germline CDR1 is SNHLY and CDR2 FYNNEI. The CDR3 totals 17 residues. V was trimmed by 6 bases and J by 4 bases, leaving 24 bases between them. The CDR3 DNA reads as TGTGCCAGCAGCAAAATGTCCGGGACACCAGACCTCTATGGCTACACCTTC. Amino acid sequence: CASSKMSGTPDLYGYTF. Together with reference TRBV2 and TRBJ1-2, the CDR3 gives the full variable domain: EPEVTQTPSHQVTQMGQEVILRCVPISNHLYFYWYRQILGQKVEFLVSFYNNEISEKSEIFDDQFSVERPDGSNFTLKIRSTKLEDSAMYFCASSKMSGTPDLYGYTFGSGTRLTVV.

J is TRBJ2-7 and V is TRBV4-1; D is ambiguous. V was clipped by 0 bases and J by 2 bases, with 8 bases between them. The germline V gene encodes CDR1 MGHRA and CDR2 YSYEKL. The CDR3 is made up of 14 amino acids. The CDR3 region has the DNA TGCGCCAGCAGCCAAGAGGTTAGGGCCTACGAGCAGTACTTC. It is translated as CASSQEVRAYEQYF.

In its sample, this clonotype was seen a few times. The chain uses TRBV6-6 and TRBJ1-1, with 8 bases matching TRBD1. The CDR3 extends over 17 amino acids. With V trimmed by 4 bases and J by 3 bases, 13 bases remained unmatched. Germline CDR1 is MNHNY and CDR2 is SVGAGI (reference sequence). The CDR3 DNA follows: TGTGCCAGCAGTTTCCCGCCCGACAGGGGAGTTGACACTGAAGCTTTCTTT. Encoded protein: CASSFPPDRGVDTEAFF.

This clonotype was recorded only once. The chain employs TRBV20-1 and TRBJ2-7, with a possible D match to TRBD1 (6 bases). This CDR3 is 14 amino acids long. V gave up 5 bases and J gave up 1 base, with 15 bases separating them. Germline CDR1 reads DFQATT; CDR2 reads SNEGSKA (reference sequence). CDR3 in DNA: TGCAGTGCTCCTTCAGGGGCGAGATCCTACGAGCAGTACTTC. Translation gives CSAPSGARSYEQYF.

This clonotype was detected a few times. The rearrangement joins TRBV24-1 to TRBJ2-3, with D maybe TRBD1 (7 bases). Trimming shortened V by 12 bases and J by 2 bases, and 20 bases separated the two germline ends. The CDR3 loop spans 15 amino acids. Germline assignment: CDR1 KGHDR and CDR2 SFDVKD. CDR3 nucleotides: TGTGCCTCCGCGCAGGGGGGAGGAACCACAGATACGCAGTATTTT. This gives the protein CASAQGGGTTDTQYF.

The chain combines TRBV2 with TRBJ2-5; TRBD2 matches 13 bases. The J call is uncertain, as TRBJ2-1 better fits the DNA end. Germline CDR1 reads SNHLY; CDR2 reads FYNNEI. The CDR3 loop spans 14 amino acids. For the CDR3, the DNA is TGTGCCAGCACACTAGCGGGAGGGCCGAGTGAGCAGTTCTTC. Translating gives CASTLAGGPSEQFF.

This clonotype was observed once. J is TRBJ2-3 and V is TRBV5-1, with D perhaps matching TRBD2 (5 bases). This CDR3 contains 15 residues. Between the trimmed V and J ends, which lost 0 bases and 1 base, there was a span of 9 bases. Germline V gene data show CDR1 as SGHRS and CDR2 as YFSETQ. This CDR3 is CASSLEVGGTDTQYF. CDR3 DNA sequence: TGCGCCAGCAGCTTGGAGGTGGGAGGCACAGATACGCAGTATTTT.

This clonotype showed up many times. The chain recombines TRBV5-1 with TRBJ2-5, with TRBD2 identical over 10 bases. Trimming at V came to 3 bases and at J to 5 bases, leaving 7 bases not matched to a gene. The CDR3 spans 15 residues. Germline CDR1 SGHRS, CDR2 YFSETQ. CDR3 residues: CASSSTSGMRETQYF. The CDR3, as DNA: TGCGCCAGCAGCTCTACTAGCGGGATGAGGGAGACCCAGTACTTC.

This chain links TRBV27 with TRBJ2-5; 8 bases are shared with TRBD2. The assigned J gene may be wrong: the sequence end matches TRBJ2-1 better. This CDR3 region has 15 residues. Germline CDR1 MNHEY, CDR2 SMNVEV (reference sequence). This chain's CDR3 is CASSRGLGPLDEQFF. CDR3 DNA sequence: TGTGCCAGCAGCCGGGGACTAGGCCCCTTGGATGAGCAGTTCTTC.

Only a few counts were recorded for this clonotype. The chain has TRBV6-1 and TRBJ2-3; TRBD2 aligns across 13 bases. The trim removed 5 bases at V and 4 bases at J, leaving 6 bases unmatched. Germline V CDR1 and CDR2: MNHNS, SASEGT. CDR3 length equals 16 residues. The CDR3 spells CASSRGLAGVSDTQYF. The CDR3 nucleotides are TGTGCCAGCAGTCGCGGACTAGCGGGAGTTTCAGATACGCAGTATTTT.

The chain couples TRBV10-3 to TRBJ1-6, with D tentatively TRBD1 (5 bases). Germline CDR1 is ENHRY and CDR2 is SYGVKD. Trimming cost V 0 bases and J 8 bases, with 14 bases left between them. CDR3 size: 16 residues. CDR3 in DNA: TGTGCCATCAGTGAGTCGACCCGGGGGGGTGATTCACCCCTCCACTTT. Amino acids: CAISESTRGGDSPLHF.

This clonotype was seen repeatedly, ten times or more. This rearrangement joins TRBV20-1 to TRBJ2-7; D is possibly TRBD1 (5 bases). Germline lookup yields CDR1 DFQATT and CDR2 SNEGSKA (reference sequence). V was pared by 3 bases and J by 3 bases, with 6 bases between. The length of the CDR3 is 11 residues. DNA for the CDR3: TGCAGTGCTAGTCAGGGCTACGAGCAGTACTTC. Protein sequence: CSASQGYEQYF.

This clonotype was detected only a few times. A read error may produce the germline difference seen at one junction end. CDR3: CASPPRKSQETQYF. The CDR3 nucleotides read TGTGCCAGCCCACCACGTAAATCACAAGAGACCCAGTACTTC. This sequence joins TRBV18 and TRBJ2-5; D is undetermined. CDR1 KGHSH and CDR2 LQKENI come from the germline V gene. The CDR3 runs to 14 residues.

The chain recombines TRBV28 with TRBJ2-4, with a possible D match to TRBD1 (6 bases). Germline CDR1 MDHEN, CDR2 SYDVKM. The length of the CDR3 is 20 residues. V lost 6 bases to trimming and J lost 0 bases, with 27 bases between them. The DNA of the CDR3 is TGTGCCAGCAGGCCTGTGTCCAGGGGAATTGATGGCTTAGCCAAAAACATTCAGTACTTC. Encoded protein: CASRPVSRGIDGLAKNIQYF.

This clonotype was seen more than once but under ten times. As DNA, the CDR3 is TGTGCCAGCAGCAACCGACTGGGCTCAGAGACCCAGTACTTC. It encodes CASSNRLGSETQYF. The V and J genes are TRBV6-5 and TRBJ2-5; no firm D call. The CDR3 totals 14 residues. Germline assignment: CDR1 MNHEY and CDR2 SVGAGI. V was pared by 6 bases and J by 4 bases, with 15 bases between.

V is TRBV5-1 and J is TRBJ2-5; D is unresolved. TRBJ2-7 explains the end of the DNA better; the J call may be wrong. The CDR3 covers 13 residues. From germline, CDR1 is SGHRS and CDR2 YFSETQ. The CDR3 DNA follows: TGCGCCAGCACTTCGCCTTTCACACCCGAGCAGTACTTC. Translation: CASTSPFTPEQYF.

This chain joins TRBV13 and TRBJ1-3; D remains ambiguous. The V and J ends lost 1 base and 4 bases respectively, with 11 bases between them. The length of the CDR3 is 15 residues. The germline V gene encodes CDR1 PRHDT and CDR2 FYEKMQ (reference sequence). CDR3 DNA: TGTGCCAGCAGCTTAGTGGGTCTGGGCGGAAACACCATATATTTT. It codes for CASSLVGLGGNTIYF.